One sample yielded the 21 T cell receptor beta chains listed below, sequenced in a study of synovial regulatory T cells in juvenile arthritis. For these receptors, no antigen is known. Sequencing used immunoSEQ multiplex PCR; TCRdb keeps in-frame clones, though not all of them. This repertoire includes 9,500 to 10,000 clones. Points from the study as a whole: TCR diversity was lower in inflammation-associated blood Treg cells than in other blood Treg cells.

Sequences were obtained from Treg cells from blood. The subset here: HLA-DR+ inflammation-associated blood Treg cells. The receptors derive from a donor aged 2-30 years with juvenile idiopathic arthritis.

This rearrangement joins TRBV30 to TRBJ1-3. Germline CDR1 is GTSNPN and CDR2 is SVGIG (reference sequence). This CDR3 spans 12 amino acids. No nucleotide data were recorded. The CDR3 region is CAWSVDGNTIYF.

The chain carries TRBV5-4 and TRBJ2-1; the TRBD2 assignment by TCRdb is unverifiable without DNA. Germline lookup yields CDR1 SGHNT and CDR2 YYREEE (reference sequence). The CDR3 covers 15 residues. No nucleotide data were recorded. This chain's CDR3 is CASSFGGRSYNEQFF.

The chain employs TRBV2 and TRBJ1-5; checking the TCRdb D call of TRBD1 is not possible without DNA. This CDR3 comprises 13 residues. No DNA accompanies this entry. Looked up from germline, CDR1 is SNHLY and CDR2 is FYNNEI. The CDR3 region is CASSSDRLQPQHF.

This chain connects TRBV9 to TRBJ2-3; TCRdb's D call, TRBD2, is unchecked because there is no DNA. CDR1 and CDR2 (germline): SGDLS, YYNGEE. This CDR3 region has 16 residues. No DNA is listed. The CDR3 reads CASSVEGGDNTDTQYF.

V and J are TRBV7-8 and TRBJ1-6. This CDR3 has 15 residues. Only the protein is available. Germline V gene data show CDR1 as SGHVS and CDR2 as FQNEAQ. The CDR3 sequence is CASSLQTGTHSPLHF.

The CDR3 here is CASSPYRNTEAFF. The chain has TRBV2 and TRBJ1-1; TCRdb outputs TRBD1, but without DNA this stays unchecked. This CDR3 contains 13 residues. The coding DNA is unavailable. CDR1 is SNHLY and CDR2 is FYNNEI in the germline V gene.

This sequence joins TRBV7-3 and TRBJ2-2. The CDR3 has 15 residues. The coding DNA is unavailable. Looked up from germline, CDR1 is SGHTA and CDR2 is FQGTGA. This CDR3 reads CASSSKGTEAGELFF. The full variable domain, completed using reference TRBV7-3 and TRBJ2-2, is GAGVSQTPSNKVTEKGKYVELRCDPISGHTALYWYRQSLGQGPEFLIYFQGTGAADDSGLPNDRFFAVRPEGSVSTLKIQRTERGDSAVYLCASSSKGTEAGELFFGEGSRLTVL.

The chain uses TRBV5-4 and TRBJ1-1. Germline CDR1 is SGHNT and CDR2 is YYREEE (reference sequence). There are 15 residues in the CDR3. No DNA is given. The CDR3 sequence is CASSSEHGTWTEAFF. Based on the CDR3 plus reference TRBV5-4 and TRBJ1-1, the full variable domain is ETGVTQSPTHLIKTRGQQVTLRCSSQSGHNTVSWYQQALGQGPQFIFQYYREEENGRGNFPPRFSGLQFPNYSSELNVNALELDDSALYLCASSSEHGTWTEAFFGQGTRLTVV.

The V and J genes are TRBV4-2 and TRBJ1-1. This CDR3 spans 16 amino acids. No DNA was logged. Germline values: CDR1 LGHNA, CDR2 YNFKEQ. CDR3 residues: CASSQDRTGKNTEAFF.

The chain uses TRBV18 and TRBJ2-7; TCRdb's D call, TRBD2, is unchecked because there is no DNA. The CDR3 loop spans 15 amino acids. The DNA is unrecorded. The germline gives CDR1 KGHSH, CDR2 LQKENI. CDR3: CASSPRTSDRDEQYF.

The V gene is TRBV12-5, the J gene TRBJ2-3; TCRdb selects TRBD1, and the lack of DNA leaves this call unchecked. The germline gives CDR1 LGHNT, CDR2 FRNRAP. This CDR3 is 14 amino acids long. Only the protein is on record. CDR3 loop: CASGLAGGTDTQYF.

This chain uses TRBV4-2 with TRBJ2-2; no DNA is available, so the TRBD2 call from TCRdb remains unchecked. Per the germline V gene, CDR1 is LGHNA and CDR2 is YNFKEQ. The CDR3 is 14 residues long. No coding sequence is recorded. The CDR3 loop reads CASRRGEFPGELFF.

V and J are TRBV18 and TRBJ2-3; absent DNA, TCRdb's TRBD1 call cannot be checked. CDR1 is KGHSH, CDR2 LQKENI, per germline. The CDR3 length is 14 residues. DNA for this receptor is not on file. The CDR3 is CASSPSQGVDTQYF.

In terms of frequency, this clone is medium-sized. The J gene is TRBJ1-3, the V gene TRBV19; TCRdb picks TRBD1, but there is no DNA to check that call. This CDR3 is 15 amino acids long. No DNA sequence was recorded. CDR1 LNHDA and CDR2 SQIVND come from the germline V gene (reference sequence). The CDR3 here is CASSDPRQSGNTIYF. The variable domain in full, with the rest retrieved from reference TRBV19 and TRBJ1-3, is DGGITQSPKYLFRKEGQNVTLSCEQNLNHDAMYWYRQDPGQGLRLIYYSQIVNDFQKGDIAEGYSVSREKKESFPLTVTSAQKNPTAFYLCASSDPRQSGNTIYFGEGSWLTVV.

The chain recombines TRBV5-6 with TRBJ1-2. This CDR3 comprises 12 residues. The entry carries no DNA sequence. CDR1 and CDR2 (germline): SGHDT, YYEEEE. The CDR3: CASSPTNYGYTF.

CDR3 region: CASSSRDTNTGELFF. The chain joins TRBV11-2 to TRBJ2-2; TCRdb designates TRBD1, a call that cannot be tested without DNA. Per germline, CDR1 SGHAT and CDR2 FQNNGV. The CDR3 contains 15 residues. The protein alone is recorded here.

This chain links TRBV7-6 with TRBJ1-3. Germline V lookup: CDR1 SGHVS, CDR2 FNYEAQ. This CDR3 spans 16 amino acids. The entry carries no DNA sequence. The CDR3 sequence: CASSLGVDLSGNTIYF.

The chain joins TRBV6-5 to TRBJ1-2. There are 15 residues in the CDR3. No DNA is given. Per germline, CDR1 MNHEY and CDR2 SVGAGI. The CDR3 sequence: CASSYSRTPSYGYTF.

The CDR3 protein is CAWSVWWQRYEKLFF. J is TRBJ1-4 and V is TRBV30. The CDR3 contains 15 residues. The coding DNA is unavailable. Germline assignment: CDR1 GTSNPN and CDR2 SVGIG (reference sequence).

Considering frequency, this clone is medium-sized (0.01 to 0.1%). This chain uses TRBV4-3 with TRBJ2-4. Germline V gene data show CDR1 as LGHNA and CDR2 as YSLEER. There are 18 residues in the CDR3. Only the protein sequence is given. CDR3 amino acids: CASSQALIGGGGENIQYF.

The chain recombines TRBV10-3 with TRBJ1-6. The CDR3 runs 13 residues. Nucleotide data are not available. Germline lookup yields CDR1 ENHRY and CDR2 SYGVKD. The CDR3 here is CANGNSYNSPLHF.